A selection of T cell receptor beta chains follows, all from one sample in a study of read filtering for tumor transcriptome and immune sequencing. MiXCR was run by TCRdb on the reads, yielding one entry per CDR3 protein. The sample shows 120,000 or so distinct CDR3 sequences, 10% to 15% of them seen only once. The sample consisted of a population of CD138-negative cells sorted from bone marrow. These receptors all stem from a donor at least 40 years old with multiple myeloma. The CDR3 runs from the conserved cysteine through the conserved F or W. D genes are given only for firm matches. Some rows mark clone size as missing; the rest say once, few, many or name a class of expanded clone.

CDR3nt: TGTGCCAGCAGCTTAGGGGGTCCTTCCGGAGAGACCCAGTACTTC
CDR3aa: CASSLGGPSGETQYF
abundance: few
j_gene: TRBJ2-5
d_gene: -
v_gene: TRBV7-2

CDR3nt: TGTGCCAGCAGCCCATCAAGGCAGACCCAGTACTTC
CDR3aa: CASSPSRQTQYF
abundance: few
j_gene: TRBJ2-5
d_gene: -
v_gene: TRBV14

CDR3nt: TGTGCCAGCAGCTTACAGGGGGATCAGCCCCAGCATTTT
CDR3aa: CASSLQGDQPQHF
abundance: many
j_gene: TRBJ1-5
d_gene: TRBD1
v_gene: TRBV3-1

CDR3nt: TGTGCCAGCAGCTTCGAAGTAGCGGCCCAAGAGACCCAGTACTTC
CDR3aa: CASSFEVAAQETQYF
abundance: many
j_gene: TRBJ2-5
d_gene: -
v_gene: TRBV7-8

CDR3nt: TGCGCCAGCAGCCGGGAGGGAGAGAACTATGGCTACACCTTC
CDR3aa: CASSREGENYGYTF
abundance: many
j_gene: TRBJ1-2
d_gene: -
v_gene: TRBV5-1

CDR3nt: TGCGCCAGCAGCCAAGATTCCGGAGTTACAGGGTTTAATTCACCCCTCCACTTT
CDR3aa: CASSQDSGVTGFNSPLHF
abundance: many
j_gene: TRBJ1-6
d_gene: -
v_gene: TRBV4-1

CDR3nt: TGCAGTGCTCCCCAGGGGGTAGGGGGGACCCAGTACTTC
CDR3aa: CSAPQGVGGTQYF
abundance: -
j_gene: TRBJ2-5
d_gene: TRBD1
v_gene: TRBV20-1

CDR3nt: TGCTCCAGCAGGAGGGGCGGTATAGATACGCAGTATTTT
CDR3aa: CSSRRGGIDTQYF
abundance: -
j_gene: TRBJ2-3
d_gene: -
v_gene: TRBV5-1

CDR3nt: TGTGCCAGCAGTGAAACCGGGACAGGGAACACCGGGGAGCTGTTTTTT
CDR3aa: CASSETGTGNTGELFF
abundance: few
j_gene: TRBJ2-2
d_gene: TRBD1
v_gene: TRBV6-5

CDR3nt: TGTGCCAGCAGCCAAGACAGCGGGGGGATCGACAATGAGCAGTTCTTC
CDR3aa: CASSQDSGGIDNEQFF
abundance: many
j_gene: TRBJ2-1
d_gene: TRBD2
v_gene: TRBV9

CDR3nt: TGCGCCAGCAGCTACGACGGGGAGAACACTGAAGCTTTCTTT
CDR3aa: CASSYDGENTEAFF
abundance: many
j_gene: TRBJ1-1
d_gene: -
v_gene: TRBV5-1

CDR3nt: TGCGCCAGCAGCCTAACACAGGGTTCTGAAGGCTACACCTTC
CDR3aa: CASSLTQGSEGYTF
abundance: -
j_gene: TRBJ1-2
d_gene: -
v_gene: TRBV5-1

CDR3nt: TGCAGAGCTAGCCGCCCCAGGGGTAGCTCCTACAATGAGCAGTTCTTC
CDR3aa: CRASRPRGSSYNEQFF
abundance: many
j_gene: TRBJ2-1
d_gene: -
v_gene: TRBV20-1

CDR3nt: TGTGCCAGCAGCGTACAGATTAACACTGAAGCTTTCTTT
CDR3aa: CASSVQINTEAFF
abundance: many
j_gene: TRBJ1-1
d_gene: -
v_gene: TRBV9

CDR3nt: TGTGCCAGCAGTTTATTGACAGACACCGGGGAGCTGTTTTTT
CDR3aa: CASSLLTDTGELFF
abundance: many
j_gene: TRBJ2-2
d_gene: -
v_gene: TRBV27

CDR3nt: TGTGCCAGCAGCAATAAGGACAGGACAAAAAAGTATGGCTACACCTTC
CDR3aa: CASSNKDRTKKYGYTF
abundance: many
j_gene: TRBJ1-2
d_gene: -
v_gene: TRBV21-1

CDR3nt: TGTGCCAGCAGCCAAGTCACGTCCCGATCGGTGGCTTTCTTT
CDR3aa: CASSQVTSRSVAFF
abundance: many
j_gene: TRBJ1-1
d_gene: -
v_gene: TRBV4-2

CDR3nt: TGTGCCAGCAGCTTAGCCGACTTTAACAATGAGCAGTTCTTC
CDR3aa: CASSLADFNNEQFF
abundance: many
j_gene: TRBJ2-1
d_gene: -
v_gene: TRBV7-9

CDR3nt: TGTGCCAGCAGTTCCAGGGTGAGCCACGAGCAGTACTTC
CDR3aa: CASSSRVSHEQYF
abundance: few
j_gene: TRBJ2-7
d_gene: -
v_gene: TRBV27

CDR3nt: TGTGCCAGTGTGAAGGTAGCGGGGGACACCGGGGAGCTGTTTTTT
CDR3aa: CASVKVAGDTGELFF
abundance: many
j_gene: TRBJ2-2
d_gene: TRBD2
v_gene: TRBV19

CDR3nt: TGTGCCAGCAGTTTCGAACCCTCCTACAATGAGCAGTTCTTC
CDR3aa: CASSFEPSYNEQFF
abundance: many
j_gene: TRBJ2-1
d_gene: -
v_gene: TRBV12-3/TRBV12-4

CDR3nt: TGTGCCAGCAGCTTATATGCGGGATTCCAAGAGACCCAGTACTTC
CDR3aa: CASSLYAGFQETQYF
abundance: many
j_gene: TRBJ2-5
d_gene: -
v_gene: TRBV7-9

CDR3nt: TGCAGCGTTGAAGATTGGGACAGAGCCACAGATACGCAGTATTTT
CDR3aa: CSVEDWDRATDTQYF
abundance: many
j_gene: TRBJ2-3
d_gene: TRBD1
v_gene: TRBV29-1

CDR3nt: TGCAGTGCTACCGGGACAGCCACAGATACGCAGTATTTT
CDR3aa: CSATGTATDTQYF
abundance: -
j_gene: TRBJ2-3
d_gene: TRBD1
v_gene: TRBV20-1

CDR3nt: TGCAGCGTTGAATCTAGCTCATTGGTGTTCTTC
CDR3aa: CSVESSSLVFF
abundance: many
j_gene: TRBJ2-1
d_gene: -
v_gene: TRBV29-1

CDR3nt: TGCGCCAGCAGCTTTCGGGGGCTAGATACTGAAGCTTTCTTT
CDR3aa: CASSFRGLDTEAFF
abundance: few
j_gene: TRBJ1-1
d_gene: -
v_gene: TRBV5-1

CDR3nt: TGTGCCAGCAGCGAGGGCCTTCCTCCCAATGAGCAGTTCTTC
CDR3aa: CASSEGLPPNEQFF
abundance: many
j_gene: TRBJ2-1
d_gene: -
v_gene: TRBV11-2

CDR3nt: TGTGCCAGCAGTGGAGACAGCAATCAGCCCCAGCATTTT
CDR3aa: CASSGDSNQPQHF
abundance: many
j_gene: TRBJ1-5
d_gene: -
v_gene: TRBV27

CDR3nt: TGTGCCAGCAGCTTAAATCTAGCCAGCCCCCAAGATACGCAGTATTTT
CDR3aa: CASSLNLASPQDTQYF
abundance: many
j_gene: TRBJ2-3
d_gene: -
v_gene: TRBV7-2

CDR3nt: TGTGCCAGCAGCCCTCAGGGAATTGCCGAAAAACTGTTTTTT
CDR3aa: CASSPQGIAEKLFF
abundance: many
j_gene: TRBJ1-4
d_gene: -
v_gene: TRBV28

CDR3nt: TGTGCCAGCAGTTTGGTAGCGCCCGAGAATGAGCAGTTCTTC
CDR3aa: CASSLVAPENEQFF
abundance: many
j_gene: TRBJ2-1
d_gene: -
v_gene: TRBV12-3/TRBV12-4

CDR3nt: TGTGCCAGCAGCGCCTCCCACCCAGGGGGGGGCAGTAACTATGGCTACACCTTC
CDR3aa: CASSASHPGGGSNYGYTF
abundance: few
j_gene: TRBJ1-2
d_gene: TRBD1
v_gene: TRBV9

CDR3nt: TGCGCCAGCAGCCTGCGGGGGGGCGTGGGCACTGAAGCTTTCTTT
CDR3aa: CASSLRGGVGTEAFF
abundance: -
j_gene: TRBJ1-1
d_gene: -
v_gene: TRBV5-1

CDR3nt: TGCAGTGCTGGGACAGGGGTTAATACTGAAGCTTTCTTT
CDR3aa: CSAGTGVNTEAFF
abundance: many
j_gene: TRBJ1-1
d_gene: TRBD1
v_gene: TRBV20-1

CDR3nt: TGTGCCAGCAGTTCCATGGGACTAGGGCAGTTCTTC
CDR3aa: CASSSMGLGQFF
abundance: many
j_gene: TRBJ2-1
d_gene: TRBD2
v_gene: TRBV12-3/TRBV12-4

CDR3nt: TGTGCCAGCATCCCGGGGACTAGCGGGAGTGTATATACGCAGTATTTT
CDR3aa: CASIPGTSGSVYTQYF
abundance: many
j_gene: TRBJ2-3
d_gene: TRBD2
v_gene: TRBV2

CDR3nt: TGTGCCAGCAGTCCGTCTAGCGGGGGGCCTCTTGGCACAGATACGCAGTATTTT
CDR3aa: CASSPSSGGPLGTDTQYF
abundance: many
j_gene: TRBJ2-3
d_gene: TRBD2
v_gene: TRBV27

CDR3nt: TGTGCCAGCAGTCCAGACCAGTTGGCATATGAGCAGTTCTTC
CDR3aa: CASSPDQLAYEQFF
abundance: many
j_gene: TRBJ2-1
d_gene: -
v_gene: TRBV27

CDR3nt: TGTGCCAGCAAGGGTGGAAACACCATATATTTT
CDR3aa: CASKGGNTIYF
abundance: -
j_gene: TRBJ1-3
d_gene: -
v_gene: TRBV6-5

CDR3nt: TGTGCCAGCACCCTAATAGTCTCAACCGGTTATGGCTACACCTTC
CDR3aa: CASTLIVSTGYGYTF
abundance: many
j_gene: TRBJ1-2
d_gene: -
v_gene: TRBV13

CDR3nt: TGTGCCAGCGCTGACAGTAATAGCAATCAGCCCCAGCATTTT
CDR3aa: CASADSNSNQPQHF
abundance: many
j_gene: TRBJ1-5
d_gene: -
v_gene: TRBV6-5